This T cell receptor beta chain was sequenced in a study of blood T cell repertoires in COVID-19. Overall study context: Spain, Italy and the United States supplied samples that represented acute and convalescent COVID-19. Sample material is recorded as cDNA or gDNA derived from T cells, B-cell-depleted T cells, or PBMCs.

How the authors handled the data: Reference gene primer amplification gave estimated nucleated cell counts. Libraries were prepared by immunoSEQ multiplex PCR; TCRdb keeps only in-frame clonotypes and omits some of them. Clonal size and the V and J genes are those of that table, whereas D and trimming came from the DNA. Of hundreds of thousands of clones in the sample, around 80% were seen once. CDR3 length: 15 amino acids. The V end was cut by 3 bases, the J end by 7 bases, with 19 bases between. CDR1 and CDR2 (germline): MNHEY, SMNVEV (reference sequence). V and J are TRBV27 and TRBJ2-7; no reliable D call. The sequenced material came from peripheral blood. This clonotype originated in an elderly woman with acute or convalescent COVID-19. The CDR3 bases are TGTGCCAGCAGTTTCAGGCCGACCGCTTTCTTGGAGCAGTACTTC. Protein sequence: CASSFRPTAFLEQYF.